This paragraph reports one TCR beta chain. What it binds is not known. CDR1 is SGHRS and CDR2 is YFSETQ in the germline V gene. The CDR3 runs 15 residues. Trimming left V 1 base short and J 4 bases short, with 14 bases between. These data are taken from a study of cytomegalovirus exposure and HLA in healthy donors. Whole-study findings and limits: It was reported that the classifier diagnosed cytomegalovirus status with high specificity and sensitivity in both the original and validation cohorts. The majority of TCR sequences were rare, yet some public TCRs appeared in many donors.

Data came from immunoSEQ multiplex PCR; TCRdb stores just in-frame clones and leaves some out. The sample contains about 170,000 clones, approximately 87% of which appear only once. This TCR was sampled from a woman in her thirties in good health and CMV-seronegative. The chain carries TRBV5-1 and TRBJ1-2; D call uncertain. The source material was PBMCs. This CDR3 is CASSLLGFPRYGYTF. CDR3 nucleotides: TGCGCCAGCAGCTTGCTAGGGTTTCCCCGCTATGGCTACACCTTC. The entire variable domain, with the rest obtained from reference TRBV5-1 and TRBJ1-2, is as follows: KAGVTQTPRYLIKTRGQQVTLSCSPISGHRSVSWYQQTPGQGLQFLFEYFSETQRNKGNFPGRFSGRQFSNSRSEMNVSTLELGDSALYLCASSLLGFPRYGYTFGSGTRLTVV.